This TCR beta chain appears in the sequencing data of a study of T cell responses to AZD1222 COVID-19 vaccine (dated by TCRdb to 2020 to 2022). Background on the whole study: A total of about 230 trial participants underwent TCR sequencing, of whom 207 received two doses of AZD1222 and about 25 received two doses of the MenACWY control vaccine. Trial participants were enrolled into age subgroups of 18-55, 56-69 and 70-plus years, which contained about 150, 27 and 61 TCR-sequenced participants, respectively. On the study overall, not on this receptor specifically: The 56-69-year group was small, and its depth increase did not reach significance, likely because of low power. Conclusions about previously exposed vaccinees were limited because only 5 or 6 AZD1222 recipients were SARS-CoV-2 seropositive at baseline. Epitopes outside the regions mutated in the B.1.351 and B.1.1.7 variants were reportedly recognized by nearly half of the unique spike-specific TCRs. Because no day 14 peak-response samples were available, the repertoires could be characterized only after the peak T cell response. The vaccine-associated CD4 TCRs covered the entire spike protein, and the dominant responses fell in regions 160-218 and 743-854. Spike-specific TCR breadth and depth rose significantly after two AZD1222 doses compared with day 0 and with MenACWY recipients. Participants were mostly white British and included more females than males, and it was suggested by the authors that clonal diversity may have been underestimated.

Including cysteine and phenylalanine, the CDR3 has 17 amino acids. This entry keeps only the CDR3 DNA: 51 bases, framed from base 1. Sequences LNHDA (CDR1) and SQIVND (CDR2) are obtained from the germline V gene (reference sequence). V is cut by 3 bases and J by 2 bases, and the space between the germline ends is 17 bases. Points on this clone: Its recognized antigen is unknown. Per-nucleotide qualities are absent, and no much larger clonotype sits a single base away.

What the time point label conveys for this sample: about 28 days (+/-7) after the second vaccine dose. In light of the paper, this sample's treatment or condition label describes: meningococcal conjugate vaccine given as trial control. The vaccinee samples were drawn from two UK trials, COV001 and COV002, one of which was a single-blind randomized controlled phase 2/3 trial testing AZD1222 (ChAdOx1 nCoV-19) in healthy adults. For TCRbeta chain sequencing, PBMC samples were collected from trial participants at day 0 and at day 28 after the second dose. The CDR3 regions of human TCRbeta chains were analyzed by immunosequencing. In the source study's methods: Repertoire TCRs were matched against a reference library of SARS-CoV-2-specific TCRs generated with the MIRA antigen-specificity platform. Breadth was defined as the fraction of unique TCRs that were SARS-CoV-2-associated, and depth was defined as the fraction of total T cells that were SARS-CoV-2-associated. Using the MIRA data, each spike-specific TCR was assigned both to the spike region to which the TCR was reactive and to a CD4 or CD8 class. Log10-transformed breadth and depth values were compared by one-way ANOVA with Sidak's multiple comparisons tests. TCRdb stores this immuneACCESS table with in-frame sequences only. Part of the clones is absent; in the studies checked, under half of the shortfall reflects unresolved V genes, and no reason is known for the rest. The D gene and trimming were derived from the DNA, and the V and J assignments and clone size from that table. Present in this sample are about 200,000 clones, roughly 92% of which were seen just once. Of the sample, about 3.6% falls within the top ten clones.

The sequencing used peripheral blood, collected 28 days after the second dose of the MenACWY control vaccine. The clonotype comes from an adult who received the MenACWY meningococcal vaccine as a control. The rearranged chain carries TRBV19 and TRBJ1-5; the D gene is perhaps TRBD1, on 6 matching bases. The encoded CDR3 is CASSMGQGPGGNQPQHF. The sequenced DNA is TGTGCCAGTAGTATGGGACAAGGCCCCGGGGGCAATCAGCCCCAGCATTTT.